Listed below are T cell receptor beta chains from one sample, sequenced in a study of liver allograft versus peripheral blood T cells. Each CDR3 protein is one row after TCRdb ran MiXCR on the reads. The repertoire holds approximately 9,800 distinct CDR3 sequences, with about a fifth as singletons. The receptors were gathered from a human patient who had a liver transplant. Some T cells may be transferred from the graft donor. Both conserved end residues are part of each CDR3. A D gene is named only where the DNA matches it firmly. Clone size appears in some rows only: once, few, many, or a class for an expanded clone.

cdr3_aa | cdr3_nt | j_call | d_call | clone_size | v_call
CASSTGSAKNIQYF | TGTGCCAGCAGTACAGGTTCAGCCAAAAACATTCAGTACTTC | TRBJ2-4 | . | medium-sized | TRBV6-2/TRBV6-3
CASSIGYRDPDTQYF | TGTGCCAGTAGTATAGGTTACAGGGATCCAGATACGCAGTATTTT | TRBJ2-3 | . | medium-sized | TRBV19
CASSSYRGPYEQYF | TGTGCCAGCAGTTCTTACAGGGGCCCCTACGAGCAGTACTTC | TRBJ2-7 | TRBD1 | . | TRBV28
CASSAAGMETQYF | TGTGCCAGCAGTGCAGCAGGGATGGAGACCCAGTACTTC | TRBJ2-5 | . | many | TRBV5-4
CASSPVDSGNTEAFF | TGTGCCAGCTCACCAGTCGACAGTGGGAACACTGAAGCTTTCTTT | TRBJ1-1 | . | medium-sized | TRBV18
CASSLLPGQGVGGYTF | TGTGCCAGCAGTTTACTTCCGGGACAGGGGGTAGGTGGCTACACCTTC | TRBJ1-2 | TRBD1 | few | TRBV12-3/TRBV12-4
CASSLDRGSGYTF | TGTGCCAGCAGCCTAGACAGGGGATCGGGCTACACCTTC | TRBJ1-2 | TRBD1 | medium-sized | TRBV6-6
CAISFGTGETYEQYF | TGTGCCATCAGTTTCGGGACAGGGGAAACCTACGAGCAGTACTTC | TRBJ2-7 | TRBD1 | medium-sized | TRBV10-3
CASSLSGNGGKPQHF | TGTGCCAGCAGCTTATCAGGGAACGGAGGGAAGCCCCAGCATTTT | TRBJ1-5 | . | few | TRBV7-2
CSARDRPQGNEQFF | TGCAGTGCTAGAGATCGGCCCCAAGGCAATGAGCAGTTCTTC | TRBJ2-1 | . | few | TRBV20-1
CSVDLGQGDQPQHF | TGCAGCGTTGACCTGGGACAGGGAGACCAGCCCCAGCATTTT | TRBJ1-5 | TRBD1 | many | TRBV29-1